Below, 24 T cell receptor beta chains from the same sample are listed, as sequenced in a study of cytomegalovirus exposure and HLA in healthy donors (dated by TCRdb to between 2016 and 2019). Preparation of the library involved the immunoSEQ multiplex PCR assay. TCRdb took this table from immuneACCESS and kept in-frame rearrangements with V and J called. Such tables lack part of the clones; where checked against another copy, unresolved V genes explain under half of the gap, and the rest is unexplained. The sample table records about 130,000 clones; about 88% of these occur just once. The top ten clones comprise about 1.1% of the sample. Material for sequencing was PBMCs. These receptors were taken from a woman aged 18-29 years in good health and CMV-seronegative.

CDR3 nucleotides: TGTGCCATCAGTGATCTGGGGGGGGATCAGCCCCAGCATTTT. As protein: CAISDLGGDQPQHF. The chain uses TRBV10-3 and TRBJ1-5, with D tentatively TRBD1 (5 bases). V was clipped by 3 bases and J by 5 bases, with 11 bases between them. The germline V gene encodes CDR1 ENHRY and CDR2 SYGVKD. The CDR3 length is 14 residues.

The chain has TRBV13 and TRBJ2-1, with 11 bases fitting TRBD1. Germline V gene sequence: CDR1 PRHDT, CDR2 FYEKMQ (reference sequence). Trimming took 4 bases from V and 9 from J; bases not matched to a gene: 14. The CDR3 loop spans 17 amino acids. The CDR3 sequence: CASSSGPGQGESIEQFF. The CDR3 DNA reads as TGTGCCAGCAGCTCGGGGCCGGGACAGGGGGAGAGTATTGAGCAGTTCTTC.

V is TRBV7-9 and J is TRBJ2-7; 13 nucleotides line up with TRBD2. V lost 4 bases to trimming and J lost 4 bases; unmatched junction nucleotides: 13. CDR1 is SEHNR, CDR2 FQNEAQ, per germline (reference sequence). The CDR3 sequence is 18 residues long. The CDR3 reads CASSSFTGTGLAGYEQYF. CDR3 nucleotide sequence: TGTGCCAGCAGCTCCTTCACGGGGACGGGACTAGCGGGATACGAGCAGTACTTC.

This clone came up once. The chain employs TRBV10-2 and TRBJ2-2, with TRBD2 identical over 7 bases. The germline V gene has CDR1 WSHSY and CDR2 SAAADI. Trimming at V came to 6 bases and at J to 2 bases, leaving 3 bases not matched to a gene. CDR3 size: 14 residues. In nucleotides, the CDR3 is TGCGCCAGCAGCGGGACTACTAACACCGGGGAGCTGTTTTTT. Translation gives CASSGTTNTGELFF.

The chain is built from TRBV7-9 and TRBJ2-7; D is ambiguous. The germline V and J ends were trimmed by 1 base and 5 bases, with 6 bases remaining between them. Germline CDR1 reads SEHNR; CDR2 reads FQNEAQ (reference sequence). The CDR3 consists of 12 residues. CDR3 DNA: TGTGCCAGCAGCTTAGTTTCGGACGAGCAGTACTTC. Its translation: CASSLVSDEQYF.

The gene calls are TRBV2 and TRBJ2-7; D may be TRBD2 (5 bases). Germline CDR1 and CDR2: SNHLY and FYNNEI. Trimming left V 7 bases short and J 5 bases short, with 15 bases between. This CDR3 has 13 residues. The CDR3 region is CASNVPGNHEQYV. CDR3 sequence (DNA): TGTGCCAGCAACGTGCCCGGGAACCACGAGCAGTACGTC.

This chain uses TRBV6-5 with TRBJ2-3; TRBD2 agrees at 8 bases. Looked up from germline, CDR1 is MNHEY and CDR2 is SVGAGI. The J segment lost 1 base and the V segment lost 6 bases, leaving 3 bases of the junction unmatched. The CDR3 consists of 14 residues. CDR3 nucleotide sequence: TGTGCCAGCAGGCGGGAGGCGGGCACAGATACGCAGTATTTT. Protein: CASRREAGTDTQYF.

The rearrangement joins TRBV13 to TRBJ2-1; 11 positions match TRBD2. V shed 5 bases, J shed 5 bases, and the junction held 2 bases outside the gene matches. Germline CDR1 reads PRHDT; CDR2 reads FYEKMQ (reference sequence). The CDR3 runs to 14 residues. CDR3 sequence (DNA): TGTGCCAGCAGCGAGGGACTAGCGGACAATGAGCAGTTCTTC. Encoded protein: CASSEGLADNEQFF.

The V call is TRBV4-2, the J call TRBJ2-2, with D tentatively TRBD1 (6 bases). Trimming left V 0 bases short and J 6 bases short, with 14 bases between. The germline V gene encodes CDR1 LGHNA and CDR2 YNFKEQ. The CDR3 contains 16 residues. CDR3 DNA sequence: TGTGCCAGCAGCCAAGACGCAGTCAGGGGACCCGGGGAGCTGTTTTTT. Encoded protein: CASSQDAVRGPGELFF.

The J gene is TRBJ2-5, the V gene TRBV2; a possible D gene is TRBD2 (5 bases). This CDR3 spans 13 amino acids. Germline values: CDR1 SNHLY, CDR2 FYNNEI. The V gene lost 5 bases and the J gene lost 2 bases, with 9 bases spanning the gap. The CDR3 DNA sequence: TGTGCCAGCAGTCGGGGATTACAAGAGACCCAGTACTTC. It yields the protein CASSRGLQETQYF.

The gene calls are TRBV11-2 and TRBJ1-1; 9 bases are shared with TRBD1. The CDR3 loop spans 16 amino acids. V gave up 3 bases and J gave up 1 base; unmatched junction bases: 6. Germline V gene lookup returns CDR1 SGHAT and CDR2 FQNNGV. The CDR3 DNA reads as TGTGCCAGCAGCTTTCAGCTGACAGGGGGGAACACTGAAGCTTTCTTT. Translating gives CASSFQLTGGNTEAFF.

CDR3 in DNA: TGCAGCGTTGAAGATCCGGGAAGGAACTATGGCTACACCTTC. This gives the protein CSVEDPGRNYGYTF. The V gene is TRBV29-1, the J gene TRBJ1-2, with no clear D. CDR3 length: 14 residues. The V and J ends lost 0 bases and 2 bases respectively, with 10 bases between them. Germline loops: CDR1 SQVTM, CDR2 ANQGSEA.

The V and J genes are TRBV4-3 and TRBJ1-2; 9 bases match TRBD1. Trimming took 3 bases from V and 8 from J; bases not matched to a gene: 19. This CDR3 is built from 18 residues. Germline V gene sequence: CDR1 LGHNA, CDR2 YSLEER. In DNA, the CDR3 is TGCGCCAGCAGCCAGTTACTCTCCGAACCGGGACAGGGATACGGCTACACCTTC. Protein product: CASSQLLSEPGQGYGYTF.

The rearrangement joins TRBV2 to TRBJ2-2, with 7 bases identical to TRBD2. Looked up from germline, CDR1 is SNHLY and CDR2 is FYNNEI. The V and J ends lost 4 bases and 0 bases, in that order; junction bases with no gene match: 5. There are 16 residues in the CDR3. CDR3 in DNA: TGTGCCAGCAGTGTGTGGCGGGGGTCGAACACCGGGGAGCTGTTTTTT. Amino acid sequence: CASSVWRGSNTGELFF. Full variable domain (outside the CDR3, taken from reference TRBV2 and TRBJ2-2): EPEVTQTPSHQVTQMGQEVILRCVPISNHLYFYWYRQILGQKVEFLVSFYNNEISEKSEIFDDQFSVERPDGSNFTLKIRSTKLEDSAMYFCASSVWRGSNTGELFFGEGSRLTVL.

This clone was detected only once. The chain combines TRBV13 with TRBJ1-2; no definite D call. Trimming shortened V by 2 bases and J by 5 bases, and 6 bases separated the two germline ends. Germline CDR1 is PRHDT and CDR2 is FYEKMQ (reference sequence). The CDR3 has 12 amino acids. The CDR3, as DNA: TGTGCCAGCAGCTTAACGGGGTATGGCTACACCTTC. Translated: CASSLTGYGYTF.

The V gene is TRBV4-3, the J gene TRBJ2-7; 8 nucleotides agree with TRBD1. CDR1 LGHNA and CDR2 YSLEER come from the germline V gene. The CDR3 sequence is 16 residues long. J gave up 2 bases and V 1 base, and 7 bases lay outside the gene matches. CDR3 region: CASSQARTGNPYEQYF. The CDR3 nucleotides read TGCGCCAGCAGCCAAGCTCGGACAGGGAATCCCTACGAGCAGTACTTC.

The rearrangement links TRBV13 to TRBJ2-1, with 12 bases lining up with TRBD2. This CDR3 region has 16 residues. The ends lost 4 bases at V and 9 bases at J; junction bases unmatched: 10. Germline assignment: CDR1 PRHDT and CDR2 FYEKMQ (reference sequence). The CDR3 coding sequence is TGTGCCAGCAGCTGGGGCCTAGCGGGGGGGCTTGGTGAGCAGTTCTTC. It codes for CASSWGLAGGLGEQFF. Full variable domain (rest looked up from reference TRBV13 and TRBJ2-1): AAGVIQSPRHLIKEKRETATLKCYPIPRHDTVYWYQQGPGQDPQFLISFYEKMQSDKGSIPDRFSAQQFSDYHSELNMSSLELGDSALYFCASSWGLAGGLGEQFFGPGTRLTVL.

The chain employs TRBV7-8 and TRBJ2-5, with 9 bases identical to TRBD2. With 3 bases clipped from V and 9 bases from J, the junction kept 11 bases outside the gene matches. CDR3 length: 15 amino acids. Germline CDR1 is SGHVS and CDR2 is FQNEAQ. The CDR3 sequence is CASSLLGSSSGAQYF. The CDR3 DNA sequence: TGTGCCAGCAGCTTGTTAGGTTCGTCTAGCGGGGCCCAGTACTTC.

This chain links TRBV15 with TRBJ1-1; 7 nucleotides match TRBD1. CDR1 and CDR2 (germline): LNHNV, YYDKDF (reference sequence). This CDR3 spans 16 amino acids. J was trimmed by 7 bases and V by 8 bases; bases with no gene match: 19. CDR3 sequence reads: CATRKRTGSERGEAFF. The CDR3 region has the DNA TGTGCCACCCGGAAGCGGACAGGTTCTGAACGGGGTGAAGCTTTCTTT.

This sequence joins TRBV9 and TRBJ2-1, with D uncertain. Germline-derived CDR1 and CDR2 are SGDLS and YYNGEE. The germline V and J ends were trimmed by 0 bases and 7 bases, with 11 bases remaining between them. The CDR3 is 14 residues long. DNA for the CDR3: TGTGCCAGCAGCGTAGGGCAGAATTGGAATGAGCAGTTCTTC. Its protein product is CASSVGQNWNEQFF.

The V gene is TRBV30, the J gene TRBJ1-5; 10 bases map to TRBD1. The CDR3 has 13 amino acids. Per the germline V gene, CDR1 is GTSNPN and CDR2 is SVGIG (reference sequence). Trimming removed 6 bases from V and 5 bases from J; junction bases left unmatched: 4. DNA of the CDR3: TGTGCCTGCGACAGGGGGCGAGATCAGCCCCAGCATTTT. It codes for CACDRGRDQPQHF.

The chain has TRBV7-9 and TRBJ2-1; perhaps TRBD2 as D (9 bases). Germline loops: CDR1 SEHNR, CDR2 FQNEAQ (reference sequence). The CDR3 spans 15 residues. The V end was cut by 6 bases, the J end by 8 bases, with 20 bases between. The CDR3 coding sequence is TGTGCCAGCAGGACAGGGGTGACTAGCGGTTATGAGCAGTTCTTC. It encodes CASRTGVTSGYEQFF.

This clone appeared a single time. V usage is TRBV27 and J usage is TRBJ1-5; no firm D call. CDR3 length equals 15 residues. In germline, CDR1 is MNHEY, CDR2 SMNVEV (reference sequence). Trimming cost V 3 bases and J 0 bases, with 9 bases left between them. The DNA of the CDR3 is TGTGCCAGCAGTTTCGGACTGTTTAGCAATCAGCCCCAGCATTTT. Translating it yields CASSFGLFSNQPQHF.

The rearrangement uses TRBV7-9 and TRBJ2-1; tentative D call: TRBD2 (6 bases). Germline V gives CDR1 SEHNR, CDR2 FQNEAQ (reference sequence). V was trimmed by 3 bases and J by 0 bases, leaving 12 bases between them. This CDR3 contains 16 residues. CDR3 bases: TGTGCCAGCAGCTTCACTAGCCTTAGCTCCTACAATGAGCAGTTCTTC. Amino acid sequence: CASSFTSLSSYNEQFF. The complete variable domain, with remaining parts taken from reference TRBV7-9 and TRBJ2-1, reads DTGVSQNPRHKITKRGQNVTFRCDPISEHNRLYWYRQTLGQGPEFLTYFQNEAQLEKSRLLSDRFSAERPKGSFSTLEIQRTEQGDSAMYLCASSFTSLSSYNEQFFGPGTRLTVL.